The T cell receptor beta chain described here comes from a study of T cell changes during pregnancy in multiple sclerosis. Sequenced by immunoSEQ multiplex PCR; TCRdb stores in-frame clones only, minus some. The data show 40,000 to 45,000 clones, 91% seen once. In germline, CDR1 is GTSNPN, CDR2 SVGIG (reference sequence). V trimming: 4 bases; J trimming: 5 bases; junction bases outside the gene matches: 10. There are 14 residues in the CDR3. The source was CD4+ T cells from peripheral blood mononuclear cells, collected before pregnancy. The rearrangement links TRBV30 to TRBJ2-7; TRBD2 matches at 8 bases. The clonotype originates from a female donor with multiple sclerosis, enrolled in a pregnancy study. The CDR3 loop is CAWNRRLAGDEQYF. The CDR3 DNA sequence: TGTGCCTGGAACCGTCGCCTAGCGGGCGACGAGCAGTACTTC.